What follows is one T cell receptor (beta chain) and its context. Its antigen is unknown. The V and J ends lost 0 bases and 1 base, in that order; junction bases with no gene match: 8. The CDR3 spans 18 residues. Germline V gene lookup returns CDR1 LGHDT and CDR2 YNNKEL (reference sequence). This specimen comes from a study of identical twins. Study-wide results and limits: Out-of-frame alpha sequences that twins shared showed excess low generation probability. Reduced insertions were recorded for abundant cord blood beta clonotypes, with no such pattern in memory repertoires.

A universal primer site arose from template switching, and cDNA bore unique molecular identifiers. TCRdb fed the 5' RACE reads into MiXCR, producing one record per CDR3 protein. The table lists about 250,000 distinct CDR3 sequences, about 8.5% of them singletons. The sample was also linked to a second study, of yellow fever vaccine responses in identical twins.

This receptor was obtained from a young woman in good health. The sequenced material came from CD8+ T cells sorted from blood. V usage is TRBV3-1 and J usage is TRBJ2-1, with 8 nucleotides matching TRBD2. CDR3 sequence: CASSQDQTAGVSYNEQFF. DNA for the CDR3: TGTGCCAGCAGCCAAGACCAAACAGCGGGAGTTTCCTACAATGAGCAGTTCTTC.